This T cell receptor (beta chain) originates from a study of monozygotic twins with inflammatory bowel disease. The CDR3 loop spans 15 amino acids. In germline, CDR1 is SGHRS, CDR2 YFSETQ. TCRdb reworked the 5' RACE reads into one entry per CDR3 protein, no DNA. This sample's table has about 350,000 distinct CDR3 sequences. This TCR derives from a human donor with ulcerative colitis or Crohn's disease, or a healthy co-twin of an affected twin (not recorded which). Sequencing input: blood. The rearrangement uses TRBV5-1 and TRBJ2-1; TCRdb's D call of TRBD1 is untestable without DNA. The CDR3: CASTGDRGPNNEQFF.